This TCR beta chain was captured in a study of blood T cell repertoires in COVID-19. Study summary: COVID-19 samples collected from the United States, Italy and Spain covered acute and convalescent phases. T cells, B-cell-depleted T cells, or PBMCs supplied cDNA or gDNA.

As originally analysed: For nucleated cells, counts were estimated from reference gene primer amplification. TCRdb keeps only in-frame clones here, not all; method: immunoSEQ multiplex PCR. V and J calls and clone size follow that table, whereas D and trimming were derived from the DNA. The table has 410,000 or so clones, about nine tenths seen once. The CDR3 consists of 14 residues. The ends lost 7 bases at V and 0 bases at J; junction bases unmatched: 4. CDR1 is SNHLY and CDR2 is FYNNEI in the germline V gene. The source is a woman in her twenties or thirties with active or convalescent COVID-19. The specimen was peripheral blood. V and J are TRBV2 and TRBJ2-3; TRBD2 matches 7 bases. The CDR3 reads CASNGGGSTDTQYF. As DNA, the CDR3 is TGTGCCAGCAACGGGGGAGGGAGCACAGATACGCAGTATTTT.